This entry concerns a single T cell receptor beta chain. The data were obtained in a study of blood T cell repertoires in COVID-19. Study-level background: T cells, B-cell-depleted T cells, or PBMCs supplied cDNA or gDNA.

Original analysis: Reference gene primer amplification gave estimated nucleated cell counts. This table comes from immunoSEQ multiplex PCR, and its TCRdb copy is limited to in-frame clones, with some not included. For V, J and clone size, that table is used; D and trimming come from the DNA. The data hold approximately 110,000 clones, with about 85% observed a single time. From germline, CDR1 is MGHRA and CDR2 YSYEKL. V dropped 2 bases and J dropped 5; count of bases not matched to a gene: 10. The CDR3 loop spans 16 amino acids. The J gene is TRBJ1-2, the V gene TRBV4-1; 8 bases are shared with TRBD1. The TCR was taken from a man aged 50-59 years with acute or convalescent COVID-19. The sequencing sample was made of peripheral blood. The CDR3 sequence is CASSQSPRGLQYGYTF. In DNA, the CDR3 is TGCGCCAGCAGCCAAAGTCCCAGGGGGCTTCAGTATGGCTACACCTTC.